This T cell receptor beta chain emerged from a study of chemoradiotherapy in HPV16-positive cancers (dated by TCRdb to between 2021 and 2024). With respect to the entire study: Candidate HPV-specific T-cell clones and common TCR motifs were defined by functional T-cell assays performed on cells from two HPV16-positive patients. The study set out to ask whether T-cell immunity against the HPV oncoproteins E6 and E7 changes over the course of chemoradiotherapy and whether that immunity affects survival. The candidate HPV-specific TCRs and motifs were subsequently tracked in TCR repertoires obtained from some 90 patients with HPV-related cancers. Study-wide findings and limitations: Expansion of candidate HPV-specific clones and E7-related TCR motifs was observed in the tumor microenvironment during treatment, whereas no such expansion was observed for non-HPV-specific T cells. Improved recurrence-free survival in HPV16-positive patients was associated with expansion of HPV-responsive T cells during chemoradiotherapy. The functional definition of HPV-specific T cells was derived from only a couple of HPV16-positive patients, and the survival association was reported for HPV16-positive patients.

Repertoires were sampled repeatedly over the course of chemoradiotherapy so that clonal expansion in the tumor microenvironment could be followed. Library method: the immunoSEQ multiplex PCR assay. This immuneACCESS table, as held by TCRdb, lists in-frame sequences with V and J called but not all clones. Of the missing ones, under half trace to an unresolved V gene in checked studies; the others have no known cause. Present in this sample are some 27,000 clones, about 92% of which were seen just once. Around 23% of the sample comes from the top ten. About this clone itself: The target of this receptor is not known. Base qualities are not provided; no much larger clone lies one nucleotide away.

V and J are trimmed by 6 bases and 4 bases, and the gene matches miss 4 bases of the junction. Taken from the germline V gene (reference sequence), the CDR1 and CDR2 loops are LNHDA and SQIVND. Counted from cysteine to phenylalanine, this CDR3 has 15 amino acids. The read is trimmed to its CDR3 DNA, 45 bases read in frame from base 1. The V and J genes are TRBV19 and TRBJ2-7, with TRBD2 identical over 15 junction bases. This TCR came from a human donor with HPV-associated anogenital cancer. The source was blood, collected from a patient who underwent chemoradiotherapy. CDR3 reads: CASRSGLAGGYEQYF. The DNA sequence reads TGTGCCAGTAGATCTGGACTAGCGGGAGGGTACGAGCAGTACTTC.